These 18 T cell receptor beta chains originate from one sample sequenced in a study of OX40 agonist ivuxolimab in advanced cancers. The repertoire was sequenced with immunoSEQ multiplex PCR; TCRdb's copy has only in-frame clones and lacks some. This table has some 95,000 clones, approximately 86% appearing once. This specimen was CD4+ or CD8+ T cells sorted from blood, taken in a trial of the OX40 agonist ivuxolimab. Receptors were obtained from an adult with an advanced solid tumor such as melanoma, head and neck, liver or kidney cancer.

The DNA for the CDR3 is TGCGCCAGCAGCCAAGACTTAGGGTCGGGCTACGAGCAGTACTTC. Its translation is CASSQDLGSGYEQYF. The genes are TRBV4-3 and TRBJ2-7; D unresolved. Trimming pared 0 bases from V and 3 bases from J, leaving 12 bases between. The CDR3 is 15 amino acids. Germline-derived CDR1 and CDR2 are LGHNA and YSLEER.

The chain combines TRBV9 with TRBJ2-2; D not resolved. Germline CDR1 reads SGDLS; CDR2 reads YYNGEE. The CDR3 runs to 16 residues. Trimming pared 0 bases from V and 6 bases from J, leaving 15 bases between. The CDR3 region is CASSVVEGFEAGELFF. DNA for the CDR3: TGTGCCAGCAGCGTAGTCGAAGGCTTTGAGGCCGGGGAGCTGTTTTTT.

In its sample, this clone was seen once. The rearrangement links TRBV5-1 to TRBJ2-7, with D perhaps matching TRBD1 or TRBD2 (6 bases each). Trimming left V 0 bases short and J 2 bases short, with 9 bases between. CDR1 is SGHRS and CDR2 is YFSETQ in the germline V gene. This CDR3 contains 14 residues. The CDR3 DNA reads TGCGCCAGCAGCTTGGAGAGGGGGGCCTACGAGCAGTACTTC. Amino acid sequence: CASSLERGAYEQYF.

J is TRBJ1-1 and V is TRBV9; a weak D match, TRBD1 (5 bases). Trimming took 0 bases from V and 4 from J, leaving 10 bases between them. CDR1 and CDR2 (germline): SGDLS, YYNGEE. The CDR3 loop spans 14 amino acids. The CDR3 nucleotides are TGTGCCAGCAGCGTAGGAGGGCAGGGCACTGAAGCTTTCTTT. It is translated as CASSVGGQGTEAFF.

The chain recombines TRBV9 with TRBJ2-1; 7 bases align to TRBD2. V shed 1 base, J shed 4 bases, and the junction held 8 bases outside the gene matches. Germline CDR1 reads SGDLS; CDR2 reads YYNGEE. The CDR3 has 16 amino acids. CDR3 sequence: CASSVIWLAAYNEQFF. The CDR3 DNA is TGTGCCAGCAGCGTAATATGGCTAGCGGCTTACAATGAGCAGTTCTTC.

This rearrangement joins TRBV27 to TRBJ1-5, with D possibly matching TRBD1 (5 bases). The CDR3 runs to 16 residues. The V end was cut by 4 bases, the J end by 6 bases, with 19 bases between. From germline, CDR1 is MNHEY and CDR2 SMNVEV (reference sequence). The CDR3 loop reads CASSYSGDRWAQPQHF. CDR3 DNA sequence: TGTGCCAGCAGTTACTCCGGGGACCGGTGGGCTCAGCCCCAGCATTTT.

V is TRBV4-1 and J is TRBJ2-7, with D unclear. This CDR3 contains 15 residues. Germline V gives CDR1 MGHRA, CDR2 YSYEKL. V was cut by 1 base and J by 0 bases, with 10 bases left in between. The CDR3 nucleotides are TGCGCCAGCAGCCAAGCTTCCCTGGGCTCCTACGAGCAGTACTTC. Protein: CASSQASLGSYEQYF.

J is TRBJ2-7 and V is TRBV19, with D unresolved. Trimming stripped 1 base from V and 7 bases from J, with 17 bases between. The CDR3 consists of 15 residues. The germline CDR1 and CDR2 sequences are LNHDA and SQIVND (reference sequence). The CDR3 nucleotides read TGTGCCAGTAGTATAGCTGGGGTTAGAGGCGAGGAGCAGTACTTC. It specifies CASSIAGVRGEEQYF.

The chain carries TRBV14 and TRBJ2-3; D remains ambiguous. V was cut by 0 bases and J by 6 bases, with 7 bases left in between. The CDR3 has 13 amino acids. Germline assignment: CDR1 SGHDN and CDR2 FVKESK. The CDR3 sequence: CASSQEIGDTQYF. Here the CDR3 DNA reads TGTGCCAGCAGCCAAGAGATAGGCGATACGCAGTATTTT.

The chain links TRBV6-5 to TRBJ1-1; D ambiguous. V was shortened by 2 bases and J by 6 bases, with 10 bases between the two germline ends. The germline gives CDR1 MNHEY, CDR2 SVGAGI. The CDR3 is 13 residues long. CDR3 sequence: CASSYGFASEAFF. In DNA, the CDR3 is TGTGCCAGCAGTTACGGTTTCGCCTCTGAAGCTTTCTTT.

This chain uses TRBV4-1 with TRBJ1-4; D is uncertain. Germline lookup yields CDR1 MGHRA and CDR2 YSYEKL. There are 15 residues in the CDR3. The V and J ends lost 7 bases and 2 bases respectively, with 14 bases between them. The CDR3 DNA is TGCGCCAGCAAATCTCCGGGAACGACTAATGAAAAACTGTTTTTT. Translation: CASKSPGTTNEKLFF.

The gene calls are TRBV7-2 and TRBJ1-2; D not certain. CDR3 length: 14 amino acids. The V gene's germline CDR1 is SGHTA and CDR2 FQGNSA. V lost 1 base to trimming and J lost 4 bases, with 10 bases between them. Here the CDR3 DNA reads TGTGCCAGCAGCTTAGATCGGCCGATCTATGGCTACACCTTC. Amino acid sequence: CASSLDRPIYGYTF.

This chain connects TRBV28 to TRBJ2-3, with 12 bases that match TRBD2. Germline CDR1 reads MDHEN; CDR2 reads SYDVKM. The CDR3 sequence is 17 residues long. The ends lost 4 bases at V and 2 bases at J; junction bases unmatched: 7. The CDR3 loop is CASSSRGLAGLTDTQYF. The CDR3 DNA sequence: TGTGCCAGCAGTTCCCGCGGACTAGCGGGGCTCACAGATACGCAGTATTTT.

This chain connects TRBV27 to TRBJ2-1; 8 bases agree with TRBD2. This CDR3 has 15 residues. V trimming: 7 bases; J trimming: 9 bases; junction bases outside the gene matches: 14. From germline, CDR1 is MNHEY and CDR2 SMNVEV (reference sequence). Written as DNA, the CDR3 is TGTGCCAGCAAGGCAGACGGGAGGGGGTCTGGTGAGCAGTTCTTC. Translation: CASKADGRGSGEQFF.

The genes are TRBV2 and TRBJ1-5; maybe TRBD1 (6 bases). V dropped 5 bases and J dropped 4 bases, with 18 bases sitting between them. The CDR3 extends over 16 amino acids. Germline CDR1 and CDR2: SNHLY and FYNNEI. The CDR3 loop reads CASSSRTGIPNQPQHF. CDR3 nucleotide sequence: TGTGCCAGCAGTTCCCGAACAGGGATTCCTAATCAGCCCCAGCATTTT.

The gene calls are TRBV30 and TRBJ2-1; possibly TRBD2 for D (6 bases). This CDR3 has 17 residues. The V end lost 6 bases, the J end lost 7 bases, and 28 bases lay between the germline ends. The germline gives CDR1 GTSNPN, CDR2 SVGIG (reference sequence). In DNA, the CDR3 is TGTGCCTGCGGGGAAAACTCGGTTGCGGGATCATATAATGAGCAGTTCTTC. It translates to CACGENSVAGSYNEQFF.

This chain uses TRBV5-1 with TRBJ2-1; 10 nucleotides match TRBD2. CDR1 SGHRS and CDR2 YFSETQ come from the germline V gene. There are 15 residues in the CDR3. V lost 3 bases to trimming and J lost 7 bases; unmatched junction nucleotides: 7. DNA for the CDR3: TGCGCCAGCAGCTGGGCTAGCGGGAGTAAAAATGAGCAGTTCTTC. Amino acid sequence: CASSWASGSKNEQFF.

V usage is TRBV6-1 and J usage is TRBJ2-1; a possible D gene is TRBD2 (5 bases). The CDR3 has 14 residues. Trimming took off 8 bases at V and 6 bases at J, with 17 bases between the two ends. In germline, CDR1 is MNHNS, CDR2 SASEGT. DNA of the CDR3: TGTGCCAGCCGGAGGCCGGGATTGGGCAATGAGCAGTTCTTC. This codes for CASRRPGLGNEQFF.